Below are 10 T cell receptor beta chains sequenced from a single sample in a study of T cell changes during pregnancy in multiple sclerosis. Here immunoSEQ multiplex PCR was the method, and the copy in TCRdb shows in-frame clones only, minus some. The repertoire holds approximately 92,000 clones, with approximately 92% as singletons. The material sequenced was peripheral blood, taken in the first trimester of pregnancy. The receptors stem from a female donor with multiple sclerosis, enrolled in a pregnancy study.

The V and J genes are TRBV19 and TRBJ1-3; D uncertain. The CDR3 length is 16 residues. The germline CDR1 and CDR2 sequences are LNHDA and SQIVND (reference sequence). V lost 5 bases to trimming and J lost 0 bases, with 14 bases between them. The DNA for the CDR3 is TGTGCCAGTAGTTCACCCGGGGATCCCTCTGGAAACACCATATATTTT. Residues: CASSSPGDPSGNTIYF. The variable domain in full, completed from reference TRBV19 and TRBJ1-3, reads DGGITQSPKYLFRKEGQNVTLSCEQNLNHDAMYWYRQDPGQGLRLIYYSQIVNDFQKGDIAEGYSVSREKKESFPLTVTSAQKNPTAFYLCASSSPGDPSGNTIYFGEGSWLTVV.

The chain combines TRBV19 with TRBJ1-1, with no clear D. The length of the CDR3 is 13 residues. Germline V gene lookup returns CDR1 LNHDA and CDR2 SQIVND (reference sequence). The V gene lost 1 base and the J gene lost 4 bases, with 7 bases spanning the gap. CDR3 residues: CASSIAGPTEAFF. The CDR3, as DNA: TGTGCCAGTAGTATAGCCGGTCCCACTGAAGCTTTCTTT.

The V and J genes are TRBV30 and TRBJ2-7, with a weak D call TRBD2 (5 bases). V gave up 3 bases and J gave up 3 bases, with 9 bases separating them. CDR3 length: 12 amino acids. Per germline, CDR1 GTSNPN and CDR2 SVGIG (reference sequence). DNA of the CDR3: TGTGCCTGGAGCCACGGGGACTACGAGCAGTACTTC. It translates to CAWSHGDYEQYF.

For the CDR3, the DNA is TGTGCCAGCAGCGTAGATGGGCGAACTAGCGCAGAGCAGTACTTC. It is translated as CASSVDGRTSAEQYF. The chain couples TRBV9 to TRBJ2-7, with 7 bases that match TRBD2. V shed 0 bases, J shed 7 bases, and the junction held 10 bases outside the gene matches. Germline CDR1 reads SGDLS; CDR2 reads YYNGEE. The CDR3 is made up of 15 amino acids.

This clone came up once. This chain joins TRBV5-4 and TRBJ1-6; TRBD1 might be the D (6 bases). Trimming stripped 4 bases from V and 7 bases from J, with 15 bases between. The CDR3 has 15 amino acids. In germline, CDR1 is SGHNT, CDR2 YYREEE (reference sequence). The CDR3 spells CASSLQGVENSPLHF. For the CDR3, the DNA is TGTGCCAGCAGCCTACAGGGAGTCGAGAATTCACCCCTCCACTTT.

The rearrangement links TRBV19 to TRBJ2-1, with a possible D match to TRBD2 (5 bases). In germline, CDR1 is LNHDA, CDR2 SQIVND (reference sequence). V was cut by 2 bases and J by 7 bases, with 18 bases left in between. The CDR3 contains 16 residues. The chain's CDR3 is CASSIFGGLEGNEQFF. In DNA form, the CDR3 reads TGTGCCAGTAGTATATTTGGCGGGCTAGAGGGAAATGAGCAGTTCTTC.

This chain uses TRBV19 with TRBJ2-7, with TRBD2 matching over 8 bases. V shed 5 bases and J 3 bases; nucleotides not matched to a gene: 6. Germline CDR1 LNHDA, CDR2 SQIVND (reference sequence). This CDR3 contains 14 residues. CDR3 amino acids: CASSVTGTSYEQYF. CDR3 in DNA: TGTGCCAGTAGTGTTACCGGGACTAGCTACGAGCAGTACTTC.

J is TRBJ2-1 and V is TRBV6-5, with 9 bases matching TRBD2. The CDR3 covers 16 residues. The germline V gene has CDR1 MNHEY and CDR2 SVGAGI. J lost 5 bases, V lost 0 bases, and 5 bases had no gene match. The CDR3 nucleotides read TGTGCCAGCAGTTACTCGATAGCGGGAGACCACAATGAGCAGTTCTTC. Amino acids: CASSYSIAGDHNEQFF.

J is TRBJ2-7 and V is TRBV11-1, with D possibly matching TRBD1 (6 bases). Per the germline V gene, CDR1 is SGHAT and CDR2 is FQDESV (reference sequence). The V end lost 3 bases, the J end lost 0 bases, and 12 bases lay between the germline ends. This CDR3 is 15 amino acids long. CDR3 DNA sequence: TGTGCCAGCAGCTTTGGACAGCTTGACTCCTACGAGCAGTACTTC. Its protein is CASSFGQLDSYEQYF.

The chain links TRBV4-3 to TRBJ2-7, with 11 bases matching TRBD2. There are 16 residues in the CDR3. Per germline, CDR1 LGHNA and CDR2 YSLEER. The V gene end was trimmed by 3 bases and the J gene end by 7 bases; junction bases not matched to a gene: 11. The CDR3 sequence: CASSQGTSGYPGEQYF. CDR3 sequence (DNA): TGCGCCAGCAGCCAGGGGACTAGCGGTTATCCGGGGGAGCAGTACTTC.